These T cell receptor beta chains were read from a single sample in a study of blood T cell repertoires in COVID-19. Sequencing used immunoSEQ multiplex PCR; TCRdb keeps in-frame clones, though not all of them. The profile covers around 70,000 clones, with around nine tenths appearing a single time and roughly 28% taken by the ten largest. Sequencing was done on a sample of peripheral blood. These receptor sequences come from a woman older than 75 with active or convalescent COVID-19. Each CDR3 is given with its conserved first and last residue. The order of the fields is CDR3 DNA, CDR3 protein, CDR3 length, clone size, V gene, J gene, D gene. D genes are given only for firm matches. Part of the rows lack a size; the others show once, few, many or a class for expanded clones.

TGTGCCAGCAGCTTGGGACTAGCGGGAGAGACCCAGTACTTC	CASSLGLAGETQYF	14	-	TRBV5-8	TRBJ2-5	TRBD2
TGTGCCAGTAGTATCCCCGGTGGGGGGGCTAGAAATGAGCAGTTCTTC	CASSIPGGGARNEQFF	16	-	TRBV19	TRBJ2-1	-
TGTGCCATCAGTGAGTCCTACAGACAGGGAAGGAGGGAGCTGTTTTTT	CAISESYRQGRRELFF	16	once	TRBV10-3	TRBJ2-2	TRBD1
TGTGCCAGCAGCTTAGGTGGGCGGGGCCTGTCCTACGAGCAGTACTTC	CASSLGGRGLSYEQYF	16	-	TRBV5-4	TRBJ2-7	-
TGTGCCAGCTCACCCTCGACAGGGTTCGGCTCTGGGGCCAACGTCCTGACTTTC	CASSPSTGFGSGANVLTF	18	once	TRBV18	TRBJ2-6	TRBD1
TGTGCCAGCAGCTTAATGTTAAACAGGGGGCAGTTCTTC	CASSLMLNRGQFF	13	once	TRBV7-2	TRBJ2-1	TRBD1
TGTGCCAGCAGTTCTAGCGGGGCTTTAGATACGCAGTATTTT	CASSSSGALDTQYF	14	-	TRBV28	TRBJ2-3	TRBD2
TGTGCCAGCAGCTTATCCGGGACAGGGAACACTGAAGCTTTCTTT	CASSLSGTGNTEAFF	15	few	TRBV13	TRBJ1-1	TRBD1
TGCGCCAGCAGCCTAGACAGGGGGCGAACAGATACGCAGTATTTT	CASSLDRGRTDTQYF	15	-	TRBV4-3	TRBJ2-3	TRBD1
TGTGCCAGCAGCTTAGATGGGACAGCTTACGAGCAGTACTTC	CASSLDGTAYEQYF	14	-	TRBV7-2	TRBJ2-7	TRBD1
TGCAGCGTTGTGGTGTCGGGACAGATGAACACTGAAGCTTTCTTT	CSVVVSGQMNTEAFF	15	-	TRBV29-1	TRBJ1-1	TRBD1
TGTGCCAGCACCCCAAGTGGGAGGCTTGGCACTGAAGCTTTCTTT	CASTPSGRLGTEAFF	15	-	TRBV7-2	TRBJ1-1	-
TGTGCCAGCAGTTTAGACAGGACACGCTACGAGCAGTACTTC	CASSLDRTRYEQYF	14	-	TRBV27	TRBJ2-7	-
TGTGCCAGCAGTCCGCAGGGGAGCGGGGGTGAGCAGTTCTTC	CASSPQGSGGEQFF	14	-	TRBV6-6	TRBJ2-1	TRBD2
TGTGCCAGCAGGCGCGACAGTGCAACTAATGAAAAACTGTTTTTT	CASRRDSATNEKLFF	15	once	TRBV2	TRBJ1-4	-
TGTGCCAGCAGCTTAAGGGGCGCGTACTCCTACGAGCAGTACTTC	CASSLRGAYSYEQYF	15	-	TRBV7-2	TRBJ2-7	-
TGCGCCAGCAGCTTTCAAGGGGGCGCATTATTGAACACTGAAGCTTTCTTT	CASSFQGGALLNTEAFF	17	-	TRBV5-1	TRBJ1-1	TRBD1
TGTGCCAGCAGCCTACAGGGCGGCAATTCACCCCTCCACTTT	CASSLQGGNSPLHF	14	-	TRBV14	TRBJ1-6	-
TGTGCCAGCAGCTTTCGGGTCACCGGGGAGCTGTTTTTT	CASSFRVTGELFF	13	-	TRBV5-4	TRBJ2-2	-
TGTGCCAGCAGCCCGCACGGGGGTTTTGGCTATGGCTACACCTTC	CASSPHGGFGYGYTF	15	-	TRBV3-1/TRBV3-2	TRBJ1-2	-
TGTGCCAGCAGGACGGGGGTCGACGGCTACACCTTC	CASRTGVDGYTF	12	-	TRBV6-5	TRBJ1-2	-
TGTGCCAGTAGCTCCGGGACAGGTTTTGGGGCCAACGTCCTGACTTTC	CASSSGTGFGANVLTF	16	few	TRBV19	TRBJ2-6	TRBD1
TGTGCCTGGGTTCAGACAGGGGCGAACTATAATTCACCCCTCCACTTT	CAWVQTGANYNSPLHF	16	-	TRBV30	TRBJ1-6	TRBD1
TGTGCCAGCAGCTTCAGGTGGTCCACTGAAGCTTTCTTT	CASSFRWSTEAFF	13	-	TRBV9	TRBJ1-1	-
TGTGCCAGCAGCCAGGGCGGGGCATATGGCTACACCTTC	CASSQGGAYGYTF	13	-	TRBV3-1/TRBV3-2	TRBJ1-2	-
TGTGCCTTGACACCACAGGGTAACTATGGCTACACCTTC	CALTPQGNYGYTF	13	-	TRBV30	TRBJ1-2	-
TGTGCCAGCAGCTTAGGCGGGGGGGCACGGGAGCAGTTCTTC	CASSLGGGAREQFF	14	-	TRBV7-9	TRBJ2-1	TRBD2
TGTGCCAGCAGCCCCTTGGCGGATCCATACTATGGCTACACCTTC	CASSPLADPYYGYTF	15	-	TRBV5-6	TRBJ1-2	-
TGCGCCAGCAGCAGAAACGTCCCCGGGATGGGCTACACCTTC	CASSRNVPGMGYTF	14	-	TRBV5-1	TRBJ1-2	-
TGTGCCAGCAGTTACCCCGCAGGGGTCGAGCAGTACTTC	CASSYPAGVEQYF	13	-	TRBV6-2/TRBV6-3	TRBJ2-7	-
TGTGCCAGCAGCCTTCAAGTGGAGGTCGGAGAGACCCAGTACTTC	CASSLQVEVGETQYF	15	-	TRBV3-1/TRBV3-2	TRBJ2-5	-
TGCAGCGTTGGCGACCAGGGCACTGAAGCTTTCTTT	CSVGDQGTEAFF	12	-	TRBV29-1	TRBJ1-1	-
TGTGCCAGCAGCGAAACAGACAGCAGTATTCCAATCACCCTCCACTTT	CASSETDSSIPITLHF	16	once	TRBV9	TRBJ1-6	-
TGTGCCACCTCTAGCGGTTACAATGAGCAGTTCTTC	CATSSGYNEQFF	12	-	TRBV24-1	TRBJ2-1	TRBD2
TGTGCCAGCAGTTCGGTAGCGGGGGGGGATACGCAGTATTTT	CASSSVAGGDTQYF	14	-	TRBV28	TRBJ2-3	TRBD2
TGTGCCAGCAGCTTAGTGCAGGCTGAGGAGCAGTACTTC	CASSLVQAEEQYF	13	-	TRBV7-2	TRBJ2-7	-
TGTGCCAGTACCTCAACGGACAGGGTCTACGAAGCGAACTATGGCTACACCTTC	CASTSTDRVYEANYGYTF	18	-	TRBV19	TRBJ1-2	TRBD1
TGTGCCACCAGTGGTGCGCGTGACTATGGCTACACCTTC	CATSGARDYGYTF	13	-	TRBV24-1	TRBJ1-2	-
TGTGCCAGCAGTCCCGGGAGGGAGACCCAGTACTTC	CASSPGRETQYF	12	-	TRBV12-3/TRBV12-4	TRBJ2-5	TRBD2
TGTGCCAGCAGCTTAGACAGGGACCGCGGTGGTACAGATACGCAGTATTTT	CASSLDRDRGGTDTQYF	17	-	TRBV9	TRBJ2-3	TRBD1
TGTGCCAGCAGCTCACCCGGACTAGCGGAAGAGACCCAGTACTTC	CASSSPGLAEETQYF	15	once	TRBV6-5	TRBJ2-5	TRBD2
TGTGCCAGCAGTGAGCGGGTTGTGACCGGGGAGCTGTTTTTT	CASSERVVTGELFF	14	few	TRBV11-1	TRBJ2-2	-
TGTGCCAGCAGTACCGGGACAGTAAATGAAAAACTGTTTTTT	CASSTGTVNEKLFF	14	-	TRBV6-5	TRBJ1-4	TRBD1
TGTGCCAGCAGCTTCGGCCCGGGGGGCGCAGCCGGGGAGCTGTTTTTT	CASSFGPGGAAGELFF	16	-	TRBV5-6	TRBJ2-2	-
TGTGCCTCGCACCGGGACAGGGGGCTGAATGAGCAGTTCTTC	CASHRDRGLNEQFF	14	once	TRBV6-5	TRBJ2-1	TRBD1
TGTGCCAGCCAGGAGGGAGGGTCTTCACCCCTCCACTTT	CASQEGGSSPLHF	13	-	TRBV7-9	TRBJ1-6	-
TGTGCCAGCAGCCAACACGTAACAGGGCTCGAGCAGTACTTC	CASSQHVTGLEQYF	14	-	TRBV14	TRBJ2-7	-
TGTGCCAGCAGTTCACAGGGGGCCTCTGGAAACACCATATATTTT	CASSSQGASGNTIYF	15	-	TRBV27	TRBJ1-3	TRBD1
TGTGCCAGCAGTCGGACAGGGGGACAAGATACGCAGTATTTT	CASSRTGGQDTQYF	14	-	TRBV6-2/TRBV6-3	TRBJ2-3	TRBD1
TGTGCCAGCAGCTTGCTAAGAAATCAGCCCCAGCATTTT	CASSLLRNQPQHF	13	-	TRBV5-6	TRBJ1-5	-
TGCGCCAGCAGCTTGGAGGCAGGGTGGGGCCAGCCCCAGCATTTT	CASSLEAGWGQPQHF	15	-	TRBV5-1	TRBJ1-5	-
TGTGCCAGCAGCCGACCCCAGCTAGCGGGGGGGCAACACAATGAGCAGTTCTTC	CASSRPQLAGGQHNEQFF	18	-	TRBV7-9	TRBJ2-1	TRBD2
TGTGCCATCAGGGGACAGGACCAGCCGAACACTGAAGCTTTCTTT	CAIRGQDQPNTEAFF	15	-	TRBV10-3	TRBJ1-1	TRBD1
TGTGCCAGCACCCTCGGGGGATCTATGGCAGATACGCAGTATTTT	CASTLGGSMADTQYF	15	-	TRBV7-3	TRBJ2-3	-
TGTGCCAGCAGCCGGCAGGGGCTCAATGAAAAACTGTTTTTT	CASSRQGLNEKLFF	14	once	TRBV5-8	TRBJ1-4	-
TGTGCCAGCAGCGTCCACGGGGGGGCGAACACTGAAGCTTTCTTT	CASSVHGGANTEAFF	15	-	TRBV9	TRBJ1-1	-
TGTGCCAGCAGTTACGGAGGTCAACAGGGGTCGGGCAATCAGCCCCAGCATTTT	CASSYGGQQGSGNQPQHF	18	-	TRBV6-2/TRBV6-3	TRBJ1-5	TRBD1
TGCGCCAGCGGCCGACAGGTGTCGAACACCGGGGAGCTGTTTTTT	CASGRQVSNTGELFF	15	-	TRBV4-3	TRBJ2-2	-
TGTGCTAGTGGCCTCGGACAGGGAGGAAGAAACACCATATATTTT	CASGLGQGGRNTIYF	15	-	TRBV12-5	TRBJ1-3	TRBD1